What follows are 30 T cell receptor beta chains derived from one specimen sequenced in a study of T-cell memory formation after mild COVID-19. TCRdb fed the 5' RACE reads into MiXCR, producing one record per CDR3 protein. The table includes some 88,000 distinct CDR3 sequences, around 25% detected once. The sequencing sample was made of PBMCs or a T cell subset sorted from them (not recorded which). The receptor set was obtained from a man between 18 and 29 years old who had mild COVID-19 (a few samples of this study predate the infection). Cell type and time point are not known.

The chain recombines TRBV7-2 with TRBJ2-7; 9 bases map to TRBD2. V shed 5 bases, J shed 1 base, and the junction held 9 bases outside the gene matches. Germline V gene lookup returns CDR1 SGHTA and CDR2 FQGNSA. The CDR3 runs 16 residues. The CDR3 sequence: CASSIPGLAPSYEQYF. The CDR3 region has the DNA TGTGCCAGCAGCATACCGGGACTAGCTCCGTCCTACGAGCAGTACTTC.

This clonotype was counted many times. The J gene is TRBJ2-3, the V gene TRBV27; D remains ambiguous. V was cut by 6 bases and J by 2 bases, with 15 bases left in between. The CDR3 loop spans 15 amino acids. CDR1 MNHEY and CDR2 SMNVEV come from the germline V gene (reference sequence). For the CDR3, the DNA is TGTGCCAGCAGCCTCCAGTTGGGTTTCACAGATACGCAGTATTTT. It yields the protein CASSLQLGFTDTQYF.

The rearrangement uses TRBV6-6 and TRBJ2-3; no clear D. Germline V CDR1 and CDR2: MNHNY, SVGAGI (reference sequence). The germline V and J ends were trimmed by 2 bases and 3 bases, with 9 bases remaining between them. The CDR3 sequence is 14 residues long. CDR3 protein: CASSYKVDTDTQYF. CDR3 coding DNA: TGTGCCAGCAGTTACAAGGTAGATACAGATACGCAGTATTTT.

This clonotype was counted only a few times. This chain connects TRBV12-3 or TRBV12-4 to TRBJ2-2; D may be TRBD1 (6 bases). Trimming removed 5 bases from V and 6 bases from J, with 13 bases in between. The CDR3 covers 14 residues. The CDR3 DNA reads TGTGCCAGCAGTCGAACAGGGATTTCCGGGGAGCTGTTTTTT. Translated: CASSRTGISGELFF.

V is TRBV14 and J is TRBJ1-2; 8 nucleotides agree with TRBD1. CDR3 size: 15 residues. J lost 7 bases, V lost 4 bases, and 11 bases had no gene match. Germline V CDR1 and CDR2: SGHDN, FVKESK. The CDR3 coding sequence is TGTGCCAGCAGCCCCCTCTTCGGCAGGGGGCTTGGCTACACCTTC. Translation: CASSPLFGRGLGYTF.

CDR3 DNA: TGTGCCAGCACCGTAGACAGGGAGGCTGGAAACACCATATATTTT. It specifies CASTVDREAGNTIYF. J is TRBJ1-3 and V is TRBV28; 7 positions match TRBD1. The trim removed 7 bases at V and 2 bases at J, leaving 8 bases unmatched. The CDR3 spans 15 residues. Germline lookup yields CDR1 MDHEN and CDR2 SYDVKM.

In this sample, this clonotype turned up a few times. The chain's CDR3 is CASSEGPGDPNTGELFF. CDR3 DNA sequence: TGCGCCAGCAGTGAGGGGCCCGGGGACCCAAACACCGGGGAGCTGTTTTTT. This chain connects TRBV10-1 to TRBJ2-2; the D call may be TRBD1 or TRBD2 (5 bases each). The germline CDR1 and CDR2 sequences are WNHNN and SYGVQD (reference sequence). The CDR3 is 17 residues long. V was cut by 2 bases and J by 2 bases, with 15 bases left in between.

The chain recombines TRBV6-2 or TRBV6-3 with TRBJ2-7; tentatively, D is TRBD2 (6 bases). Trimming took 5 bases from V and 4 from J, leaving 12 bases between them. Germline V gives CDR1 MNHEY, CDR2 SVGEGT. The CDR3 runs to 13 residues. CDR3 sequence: CASSAGTPYEQYF. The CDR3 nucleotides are TGTGCCAGCAGTGCCGGGACTCCTTACGAGCAGTACTTC.

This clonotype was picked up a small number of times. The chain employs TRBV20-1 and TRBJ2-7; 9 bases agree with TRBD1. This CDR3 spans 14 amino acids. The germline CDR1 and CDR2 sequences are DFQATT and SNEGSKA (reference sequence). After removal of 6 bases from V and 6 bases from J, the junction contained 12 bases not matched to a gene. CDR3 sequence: CSANEDRGPGEQYF. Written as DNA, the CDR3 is TGCAGTGCGAATGAGGACAGGGGCCCCGGCGAGCAGTACTTC.

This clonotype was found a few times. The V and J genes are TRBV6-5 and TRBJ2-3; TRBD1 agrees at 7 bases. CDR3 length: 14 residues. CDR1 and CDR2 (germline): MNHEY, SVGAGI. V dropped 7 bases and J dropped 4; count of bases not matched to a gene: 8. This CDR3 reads CASTLTGRSDTQYF. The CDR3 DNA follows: TGTGCCAGCACCCTGACAGGGCGGTCAGATACGCAGTATTTT.

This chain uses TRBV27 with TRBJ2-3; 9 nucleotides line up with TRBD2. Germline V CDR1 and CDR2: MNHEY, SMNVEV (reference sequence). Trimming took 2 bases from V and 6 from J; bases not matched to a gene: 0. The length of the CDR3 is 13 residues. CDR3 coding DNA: TGTGCCAGCAGTTTAGGACTAGCGGATACGCAGTATTTT. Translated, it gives CASSLGLADTQYF.

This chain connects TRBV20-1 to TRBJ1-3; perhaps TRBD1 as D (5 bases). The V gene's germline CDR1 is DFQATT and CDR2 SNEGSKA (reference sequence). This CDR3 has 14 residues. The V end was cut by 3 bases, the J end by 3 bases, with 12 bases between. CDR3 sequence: CSASPGLNGNTIYF. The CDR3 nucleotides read TGCAGTGCTAGCCCAGGGTTAAATGGAAACACCATATATTTT.

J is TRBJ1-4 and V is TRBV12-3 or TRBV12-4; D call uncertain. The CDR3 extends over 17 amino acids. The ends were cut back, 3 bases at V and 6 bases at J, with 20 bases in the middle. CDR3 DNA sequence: TGTGCCAGCAGTTTTTTAGGGAACGGGCCGCTGTATGAAAAACTGTTTTTT. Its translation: CASSFLGNGPLYEKLFF.

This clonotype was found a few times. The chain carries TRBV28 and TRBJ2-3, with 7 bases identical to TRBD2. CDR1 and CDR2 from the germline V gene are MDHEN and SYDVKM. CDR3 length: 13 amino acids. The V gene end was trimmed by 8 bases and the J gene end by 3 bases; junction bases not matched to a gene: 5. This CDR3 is CASGGLLTDTQYF. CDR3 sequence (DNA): TGTGCCAGCGGGGGACTACTTACAGATACGCAGTATTTT. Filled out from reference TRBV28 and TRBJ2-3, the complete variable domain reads DVKVTQSSRYLVKRTGEKVFLECVQDMDHENMFWYRQDPGLGLRLIYFSYDVKMKEKGDIPEGYSVSREKKERFSLILESASTNQTSMYLCASGGLLTDTQYFGPGTRLTVL.

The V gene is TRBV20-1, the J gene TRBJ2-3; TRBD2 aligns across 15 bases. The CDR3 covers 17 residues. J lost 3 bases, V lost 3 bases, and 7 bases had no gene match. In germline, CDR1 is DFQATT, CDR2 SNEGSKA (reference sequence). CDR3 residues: CSASGLAGGPRTDTQYF. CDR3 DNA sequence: TGCAGTGCTAGCGGACTAGCGGGGGGGCCGAGGACAGATACGCAGTATTTT.

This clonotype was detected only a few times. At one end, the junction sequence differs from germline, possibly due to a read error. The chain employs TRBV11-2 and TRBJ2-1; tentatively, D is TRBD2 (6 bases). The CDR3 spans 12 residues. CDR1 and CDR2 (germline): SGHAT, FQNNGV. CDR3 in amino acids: CASSQWGESESF. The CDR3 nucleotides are TGTGCCAGCAGCCAGTGGGGGGAAAGCGAAAGCTTC.

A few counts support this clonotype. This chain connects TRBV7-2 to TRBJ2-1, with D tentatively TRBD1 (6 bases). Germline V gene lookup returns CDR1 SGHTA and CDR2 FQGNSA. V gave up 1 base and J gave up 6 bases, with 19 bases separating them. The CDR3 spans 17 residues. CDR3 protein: CASSLGVGAGRGNEQFF. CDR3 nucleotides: TGTGCCAGCAGCTTAGGGGTGGGGGCTGGCCGGGGCAATGAGCAGTTCTTC. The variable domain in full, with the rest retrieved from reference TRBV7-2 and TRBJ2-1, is GAGVSQSPSNKVTEKGKDVELRCDPISGHTALYWYRQSLGQGLEFLIYFQGNSAPDKSGLPSDRFSAERTGGSVSTLTIQRTQQEDSAVYLCASSLGVGAGRGNEQFFGPGTRLTVL.

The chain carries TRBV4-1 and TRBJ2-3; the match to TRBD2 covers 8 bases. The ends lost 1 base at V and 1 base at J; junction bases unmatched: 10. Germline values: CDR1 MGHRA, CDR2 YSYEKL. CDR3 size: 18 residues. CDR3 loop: CASSQVKGLAGGTDTQYF. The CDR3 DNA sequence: TGCGCCAGCAGCCAAGTAAAGGGGCTAGCGGGCGGCACAGATACGCAGTATTTT.

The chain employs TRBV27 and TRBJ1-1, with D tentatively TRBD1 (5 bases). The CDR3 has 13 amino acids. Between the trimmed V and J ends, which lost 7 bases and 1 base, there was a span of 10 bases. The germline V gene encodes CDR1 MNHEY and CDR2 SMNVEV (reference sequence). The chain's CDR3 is CASKGARNTEAFF. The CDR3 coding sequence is TGTGCCAGCAAAGGGGCCAGGAACACTGAAGCTTTCTTT.

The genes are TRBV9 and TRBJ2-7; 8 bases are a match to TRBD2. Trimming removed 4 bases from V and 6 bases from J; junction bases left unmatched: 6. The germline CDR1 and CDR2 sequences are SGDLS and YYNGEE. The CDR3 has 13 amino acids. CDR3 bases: TGTGCCAGCAGCCTAGCGGGCGGGTCCGAGCAGTACTTC. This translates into CASSLAGGSEQYF.

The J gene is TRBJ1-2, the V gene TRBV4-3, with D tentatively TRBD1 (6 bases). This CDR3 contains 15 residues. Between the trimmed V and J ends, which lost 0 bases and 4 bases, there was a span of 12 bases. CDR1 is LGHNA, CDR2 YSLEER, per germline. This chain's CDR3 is CASSQDPQGTYGYTF. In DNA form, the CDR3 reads TGCGCCAGCAGCCAAGATCCCCAGGGGACCTATGGCTACACCTTC.

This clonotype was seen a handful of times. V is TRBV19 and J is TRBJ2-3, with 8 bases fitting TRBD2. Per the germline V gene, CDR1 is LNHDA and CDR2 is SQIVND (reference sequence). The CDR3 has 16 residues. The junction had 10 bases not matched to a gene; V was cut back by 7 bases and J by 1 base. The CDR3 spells CASTDWRGDGTDTQYF. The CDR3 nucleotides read TGTGCCAGTACCGATTGGCGGGGGGACGGCACAGATACGCAGTATTTT. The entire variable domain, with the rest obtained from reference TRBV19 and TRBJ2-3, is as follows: DGGITQSPKYLFRKEGQNVTLSCEQNLNHDAMYWYRQDPGQGLRLIYYSQIVNDFQKGDIAEGYSVSREKKESFPLTVTSAQKNPTAFYLCASTDWRGDGTDTQYFGPGTRLTVL.

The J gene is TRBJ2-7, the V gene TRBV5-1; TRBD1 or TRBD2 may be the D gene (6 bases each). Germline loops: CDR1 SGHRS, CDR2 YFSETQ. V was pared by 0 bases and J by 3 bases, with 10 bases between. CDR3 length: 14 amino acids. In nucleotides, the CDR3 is TGCGCCAGCAGCTTGGGCAGGGGAGGCTACGAGCAGTACTTC. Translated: CASSLGRGGYEQYF.

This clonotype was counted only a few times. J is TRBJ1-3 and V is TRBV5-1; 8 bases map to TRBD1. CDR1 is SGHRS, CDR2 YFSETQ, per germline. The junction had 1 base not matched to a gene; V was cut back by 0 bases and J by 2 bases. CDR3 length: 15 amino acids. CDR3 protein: CASSLATGAGNTIYF. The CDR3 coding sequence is TGCGCCAGCAGCTTGGCGACAGGGGCTGGAAACACCATATATTTT.

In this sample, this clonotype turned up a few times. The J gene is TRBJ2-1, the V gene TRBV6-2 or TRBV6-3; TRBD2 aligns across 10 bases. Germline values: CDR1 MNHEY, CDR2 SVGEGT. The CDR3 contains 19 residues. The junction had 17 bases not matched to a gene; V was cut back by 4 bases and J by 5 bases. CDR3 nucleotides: TGTGCCAGCAGTTCCGGGGCACTAGCGGGGCCCAGTAACCACAATGAGCAGTTCTTC. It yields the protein CASSSGALAGPSNHNEQFF.

As DNA, the CDR3 is TGTGCCAGCAGCCAAGAAGGAAGGGACTACCTAATTTCCAATGAGCAGTTCTTC. Its protein is CASSQEGRDYLISNEQFF. The chain couples TRBV4-2 to TRBJ2-1; 7 positions match TRBD2. Germline V gene sequence: CDR1 LGHNA, CDR2 YNFKEQ. This CDR3 comprises 18 residues. Losses at the gene ends were 0 bases for V and 6 bases for J; bases not matched to a gene: 14.

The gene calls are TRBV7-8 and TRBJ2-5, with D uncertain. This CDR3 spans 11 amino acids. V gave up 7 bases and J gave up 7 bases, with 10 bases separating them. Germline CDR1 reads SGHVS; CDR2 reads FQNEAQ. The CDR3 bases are TGTGCCAGCACCAAATCGGGGACCCAGTACTTC. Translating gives CASTKSGTQYF.

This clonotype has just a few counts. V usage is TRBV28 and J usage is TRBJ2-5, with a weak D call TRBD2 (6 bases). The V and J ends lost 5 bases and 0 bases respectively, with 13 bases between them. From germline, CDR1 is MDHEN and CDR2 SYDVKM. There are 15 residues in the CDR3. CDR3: CASSTLRGNQETQYF. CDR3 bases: TGTGCCAGCAGTACCCTCCGGGGGAACCAAGAGACCCAGTACTTC.

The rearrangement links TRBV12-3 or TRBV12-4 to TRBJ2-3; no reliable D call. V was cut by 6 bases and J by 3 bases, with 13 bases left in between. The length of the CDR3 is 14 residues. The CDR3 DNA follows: TGTGCCAGCAGCCCAACCGACTTAACAGATACGCAGTATTTT. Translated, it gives CASSPTDLTDTQYF.

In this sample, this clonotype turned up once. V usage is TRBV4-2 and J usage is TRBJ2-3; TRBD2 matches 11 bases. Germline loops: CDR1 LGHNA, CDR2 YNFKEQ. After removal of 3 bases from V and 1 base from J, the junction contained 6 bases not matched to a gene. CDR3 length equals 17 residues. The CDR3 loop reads CASSQTGLAVGTDTQYF. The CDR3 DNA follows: TGTGCCAGCAGCCAGACGGGACTAGCGGTTGGCACAGATACGCAGTATTTT.